A single sample is the source of the 15 T cell receptor beta chains below, sequenced in a study of identical twins. From the 5' RACE reads, TCRdb called clonotypes with MiXCR, one entry per CDR3 protein. The sample has fewer than 900,000 distinct CDR3 sequences, about 20% seen once; the top ten hold about 4.5%. These same records also appear under a second study, on T cells expressing NK-cell markers.

The sequenced material came from PBMCs. These TCRs come from a woman younger than 35 in good health.

The chain couples TRBV12-3 or TRBV12-4 to TRBJ2-2; the D gene is possibly TRBD2 (5 bases). V was pared by 6 bases and J by 5 bases, with 10 bases between. The CDR3 contains 13 residues. CDR3 protein: CASSSTSTGELFF. The CDR3, as DNA: TGTGCCAGCAGCTCCACTAGTACCGGGGAGCTGTTTTTT.

This chain joins TRBV4-3 and TRBJ2-5; 10 bases are a match to TRBD1. The CDR3 length is 15 residues. Germline V gene data show CDR1 as LGHNA and CDR2 as YSLEER. Trimming cost V 4 bases and J 5 bases; bases outside gene matches: 7. CDR3: CASSPLGQGRETQYF. The CDR3 DNA is TGCGCCAGCAGCCCCTTGGGACAGGGGAGGGAGACCCAGTACTTC.

This clonotype has only a few counts. The chain links TRBV6-5 to TRBJ2-1, with 7 bases that match TRBD2. The ends lost 3 bases at V and 7 bases at J; junction bases unmatched: 15. This CDR3 has 17 residues. Germline loops: CDR1 MNHEY, CDR2 SVGAGI. This CDR3 reads CASSYGAVAGVNNEQFF. Here the CDR3 DNA reads TGTGCCAGCAGTTATGGGGCCGTGGCGGGGGTCAATAATGAGCAGTTCTTC.

This clonotype occurred a few times. DNA of the CDR3: TGCAGTGCTAGAGATGCAGGGTCAGGCAAAAACATTCAGTACTTC. Translating gives CSARDAGSGKNIQYF. The chain joins TRBV20-1 to TRBJ2-4; D may be TRBD1 (5 bases). Trimming left V 0 bases short and J 3 bases short, with 12 bases between. The CDR3 has 15 residues. The germline V gene has CDR1 DFQATT and CDR2 SNEGSKA (reference sequence).

This clonotype came up a few times. This chain links TRBV29-1 with TRBJ1-2, with D uncertain. The CDR3 totals 13 residues. V was pared by 3 bases and J by 8 bases, with 16 bases between. Germline CDR1 SQVTM, CDR2 ANQGSEA. CDR3 in DNA: TGCAGCGTTGAGGAAAAGGGCCTAGTCGGCTACACCTTC. Amino acid sequence: CSVEEKGLVGYTF.

The genes are TRBV7-3 and TRBJ1-6, with D possibly TRBD1 on 5 matching bases. V was pared by 5 bases and J by 13 bases, with 15 bases between. The CDR3 has 13 residues. CDR1 and CDR2 (germline): SGHTA, FQGTGA. In DNA, the CDR3 is TGTGCCAGCAGCACCGGGACGGATGGGCCCCTCCACTTT. This codes for CASSTGTDGPLHF.

This clonotype showed up just a few times. V and J are TRBV3-1 and TRBJ1-1, with 7 bases aligning to TRBD1. Trimming took 3 bases from V and 10 from J; bases not matched to a gene: 5. The CDR3 is made up of 12 amino acids. Germline CDR1 reads LGHDT; CDR2 reads YNNKEL (reference sequence). This CDR3 reads CASSQGGGTAFF. The CDR3, as DNA: TGTGCCAGCAGCCAGGGAGGGGGCACAGCTTTCTTT.

This clonotype turned up a few times. The chain recombines TRBV12-3 or TRBV12-4 with TRBJ1-2, with D possibly TRBD1 on 5 matching bases. This CDR3 contains 13 residues. Trimming shortened V by 3 bases and J by 5 bases, and 10 bases separated the two germline ends. The CDR3 is CASSFIAGYGYTF. The CDR3 DNA sequence: TGTGCCAGCAGTTTTATCGCAGGGTATGGCTACACCTTC.

V gene TRBV20-1 combines with J gene TRBJ2-3; 13 positions match TRBD2. Trimming took 2 bases from V and 5 from J; bases not matched to a gene: 4. The CDR3 has 15 residues. Germline CDR1 is DFQATT and CDR2 is SNEGSKA (reference sequence). CDR3 amino acids: CSARPRLAGGDTQYF. DNA of the CDR3: TGCAGTGCTAGACCTCGACTAGCGGGGGGAGATACGCAGTATTTT.

The chain joins TRBV3-1 to TRBJ1-1; D ambiguous. This CDR3 region has 14 residues. CDR1 is LGHDT and CDR2 is YNNKEL in the germline V gene (reference sequence). V was pared by 0 bases and J by 4 bases, with 9 bases between. This CDR3 is CASSQDTGSTEAFF. The CDR3 DNA reads as TGTGCCAGCAGCCAAGATACGGGGTCCACTGAAGCTTTCTTT.

This clonotype showed up just a few times. The rearrangement joins TRBV20-1 to TRBJ2-3; TRBD1 is a possible D gene (6 bases). V was clipped by 5 bases and J by 6 bases, with 15 bases between them. Per germline, CDR1 DFQATT and CDR2 SNEGSKA (reference sequence). CDR3 length: 13 amino acids. CDR3 DNA sequence: TGCAGTGCTGGCCCCAACAGGGTCGATACGCAGTATTTT. As protein: CSAGPNRVDTQYF.

This clonotype was detected a few times. The chain is built from TRBV12-3 or TRBV12-4 and TRBJ2-1; D might be TRBD1 (9 bases). The CDR3 runs to 17 residues. V was trimmed by 6 bases and J by 7 bases, leaving 25 bases between them. The CDR3 region is CASSPLSGTGIRNEQFF. The CDR3 DNA is TGTGCCAGCAGCCCCCTTAGCGGGACAGGGATTAGGAATGAGCAGTTCTTC.

J is TRBJ2-5 and V is TRBV5-6; TRBD2 aligns across 8 bases. J lost 2 bases, V lost 0 bases, and 3 bases had no gene match. This CDR3 region has 15 residues. Germline V lookup: CDR1 SGHDT, CDR2 YYEEEE. The CDR3 bases are TGTGCCAGCAGCTTGGAACTAGCGGTTCAAGAGACCCAGTACTTC. It is translated as CASSLELAVQETQYF.

The chain is built from TRBV12-2 and TRBJ2-2; TRBD2 is the table's D call and was not checked against the DNA. TRBV12-2 is reported as a pseudogene. The CDR3 loop spans 17 amino acids. This CDR3 reads CASRLVSGRALAGELFF. CDR3 nucleotide sequence: TGTGCAAGTCGCTTAGTCTCCGGGAGGGCCCTCGCCGGGGAGCTGTTTTTT.

V usage is TRBV20-1 and J usage is TRBJ1-1; D is undetermined. The ends were cut back, 5 bases at V and 3 bases at J, with 10 bases in the middle. Looked up from germline, CDR1 is DFQATT and CDR2 is SNEGSKA (reference sequence). The CDR3 is made up of 12 amino acids. CDR3 residues: CSAGKGHTEAFF. For the CDR3, the DNA is TGCAGTGCTGGGAAAGGCCACACTGAAGCTTTCTTT.